A selection of T cell receptor beta chains follows, all from one sample in a study of technical replicates of blood from a few donors. Using immunoSEQ multiplex PCR, the repertoire was profiled, and TCRdb retains in-frame clones only, with some absent. The sample consists of some 85,000 clones, around 94% of them appearing once. Sequenced: T cells isolated from PBMCs. These receptors originate from a human donor in good health. The CDR3 runs from the conserved cysteine through the conserved F or W. D genes are given only for firm matches. Clone size, where shown, is once, few, many, or a class for clones that have expanded.

v_gene	j_gene	abundance	d_gene	CDR3nt	CDR3aa
TRBV4-2	TRBJ1-1	.	.	TGTGCCAGCAGCCAACAAAGGCGGGTTTTAGGAACTGAAGCTTTCTTT	CASSQQRRVLGTEAFF
TRBV2	TRBJ1-4	.	.	TGTGCCAGCAGGAGTGGAAAACTGTTTTTT	CASRSGKLFF
TRBV30	TRBJ1-1	.	.	TGTGCCTGGGGAAAGGGACATACGAACACTGAAGCTTTCTTT	CAWGKGHTNTEAFF
TRBV9	TRBJ2-5	.	TRBD2	TGTGCCAGCAGCGTAGATCCAGCGGGAAACCAAGAGACCCAGTACTTC	CASSVDPAGNQETQYF
TRBV5-6	TRBJ2-7	.	.	TGTGCCAGCAGCTTCGACAGAGACTACGAGCAGTACTTC	CASSFDRDYEQYF
TRBV5-1	TRBJ2-1	.	TRBD2	TGCGCCAGCAGCTTTAAAAGCGGGAGTTTCAATGAGCAGTTCTTC	CASSFKSGSFNEQFF
TRBV10-3	TRBJ2-3	.	TRBD1	TGTGCCATCACAGGGGGTAGTAGCACAGATACGCAGTATTTT	CAITGGSSTDTQYF
TRBV29-1	TRBJ2-1	.	TRBD1	TGCAGCGTTGATAAGGGACAGGGTACCGATGAGCAGTTCTTC	CSVDKGQGTDEQFF
TRBV5-3	TRBJ1-4	.	.	TGTGCCAGAAGCTCAGGGAAAGATGAAAAACTGTTTTTT	CARSSGKDEKLFF
TRBV10-3	TRBJ1-1	.	.	TGTGCCATCAGTGAGACAGAAGCGAACACTGAAGCTTTCTTT	CAISETEANTEAFF
TRBV10-3	TRBJ1-1	.	.	TGTGCCATCAGTGAGCGAAACACCATGAACACTGAAGCTTTCTTT	CAISERNTMNTEAFF
TRBV5-6	TRBJ2-3	.	TRBD2	TGTGCCAGCAGCCCCGGGACTAGCGGGAGGGGGGCAGATACGCAGTATTTT	CASSPGTSGRGADTQYF
TRBV6-5	TRBJ2-7	.	TRBD1	TGTGCCAGCAGTTCCACAGGGGTGGAGCAGTACTTC	CASSSTGVEQYF
TRBV7-9	TRBJ2-1	.	TRBD2	TGTGCCAGCAGCTTAGGAGGACTAGCGGGAGAGCAGTTCTTC	CASSLGGLAGEQFF
TRBV19	TRBJ2-7	.	TRBD1	TGTGCCAGTAGTACCTGGGGACAGGCTACCTACGAGCAGTACTTC	CASSTWGQATYEQYF
TRBV28	TRBJ1-2	.	.	TGTGCCAGCAGTCTACAGGGACGTGGCTACACCTTC	CASSLQGRGYTF
TRBV7-2	TRBJ2-7	once	TRBD1	TGTGCCAGCAGCTCGAACAGGGGGCGCCACGAGCAGTACTTC	CASSSNRGRHEQYF
TRBV7-3	TRBJ2-1	.	.	TGTGCCAGCAGCTTAACCTCAGCGTCCAATGAGCAGTTCTTC	CASSLTSASNEQFF
TRBV12-5	TRBJ2-3	.	TRBD2	TGTGCTAGTGGTTCCCTCCGGGGGACTAGCGCTGGAGATACGCAGTATTTT	CASGSLRGTSAGDTQYF
TRBV5-1	TRBJ2-2	.	TRBD2	TGCGCCAGCAGCTTGGCCGCGACTAGCGGGACGGGGGAGCTGTTTTTT	CASSLAATSGTGELFF
TRBV4-2	TRBJ2-7	.	TRBD1	TGTGCCAGCAGCCTTGGACAGGGTGCCCCAAGCGAGCAGTACTTC	CASSLGQGAPSEQYF
TRBV14	TRBJ2-7	.	TRBD1	TGTGCCAGCAGCGAGGACAGGGGGATCGACGAGCAGTACTTC	CASSEDRGIDEQYF
TRBV9	TRBJ1-2	.	.	TGTGCCAGCAGCGTAGCGGCAGGCTATGGCTACACCTTC	CASSVAAGYGYTF
TRBV5-4	TRBJ1-4	.	.	TGTGCCAGCAGCGAGGGAGGGTCTGATGAAAAACTGTTTTTT	CASSEGGSDEKLFF
TRBV6-5	TRBJ2-3	.	.	TGTGCCAGCATCGGGGATACGCAGTATTTT	CASIGDTQYF
TRBV6-5	TRBJ2-7	once	TRBD1	TGTGCCAGCAGTTACTCATCGGAGGCAGGGGGCCACGAGCAGTACTTC	CASSYSSEAGGHEQYF
TRBV7-9	TRBJ1-4	once	.	TGTGCCAGCAGCTTGAGAAAACTGTTTTTT	CASSLRKLFF
TRBV28	TRBJ2-7	.	TRBD1	TGTGCCAGCAGCCTTCTGGGACAGCGCAACGACTTGTACTACGAGCAGTACTTC	CASSLLGQRNDLYYEQYF
TRBV7-2	TRBJ2-7	.	TRBD2	TGTGCCAGCAGCTTAGGACTAGCGGGAACCTACGAGCAGTACTTC	CASSLGLAGTYEQYF
TRBV19	TRBJ2-7	.	TRBD2	TGTGCCAGTAGTATAGGGACTAGTTCCGAGCAGTACTTC	CASSIGTSSEQYF
TRBV6-5	TRBJ1-1	.	.	TGTGCCAGCAGTTATCGACAACCGAACACTGAAGCTTTCTTT	CASSYRQPNTEAFF